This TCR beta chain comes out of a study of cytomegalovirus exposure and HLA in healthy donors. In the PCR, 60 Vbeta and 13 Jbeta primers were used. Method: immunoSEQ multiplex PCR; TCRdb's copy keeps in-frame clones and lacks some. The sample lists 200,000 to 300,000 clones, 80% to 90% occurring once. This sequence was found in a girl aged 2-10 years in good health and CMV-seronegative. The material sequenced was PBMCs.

CDR3 sequence: CASSYSRESLGTIYF. The CDR3 DNA reads TGTGCCAGCAGTTACTCACGGGAATCTCTGGGCACCATATATTTT. V is TRBV6-5 and J is TRBJ1-3; D is unclear. The V end was cut by 0 bases, the J end by 9 bases, with 15 bases between. The CDR3 sequence is 15 residues long. CDR1 is MNHEY, CDR2 SVGAGI, per germline.